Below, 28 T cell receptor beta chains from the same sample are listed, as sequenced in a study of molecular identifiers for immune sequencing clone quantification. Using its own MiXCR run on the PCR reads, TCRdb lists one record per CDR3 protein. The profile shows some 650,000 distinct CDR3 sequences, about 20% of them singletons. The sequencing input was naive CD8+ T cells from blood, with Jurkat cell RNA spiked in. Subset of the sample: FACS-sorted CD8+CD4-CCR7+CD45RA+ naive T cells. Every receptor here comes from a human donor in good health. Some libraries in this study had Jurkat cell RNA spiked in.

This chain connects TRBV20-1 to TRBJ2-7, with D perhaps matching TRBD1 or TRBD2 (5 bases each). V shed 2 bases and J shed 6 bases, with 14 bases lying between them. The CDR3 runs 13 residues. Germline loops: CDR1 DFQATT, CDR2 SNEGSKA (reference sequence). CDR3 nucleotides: TGCAGTGCTAGAAACCGGGACGGTGGCGAGCAGTACTTC. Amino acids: CSARNRDGGEQYF.

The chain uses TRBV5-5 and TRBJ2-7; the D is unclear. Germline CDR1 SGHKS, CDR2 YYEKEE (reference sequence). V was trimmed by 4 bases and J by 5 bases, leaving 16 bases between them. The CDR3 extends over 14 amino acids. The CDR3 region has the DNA TGTGCCAGCAGCATCTGGACCGTACTTGACGAGCAGTACTTC. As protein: CASSIWTVLDEQYF.

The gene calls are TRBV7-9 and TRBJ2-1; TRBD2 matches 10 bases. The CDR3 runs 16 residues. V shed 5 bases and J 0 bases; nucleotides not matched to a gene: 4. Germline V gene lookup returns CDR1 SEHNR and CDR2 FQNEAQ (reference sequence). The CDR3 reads CASSPPSGSSYNEQFF. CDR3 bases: TGTGCCAGCAGCCCCCCTAGCGGGAGCTCCTACAATGAGCAGTTCTTC. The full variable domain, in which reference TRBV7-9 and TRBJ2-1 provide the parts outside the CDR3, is DTGVSQNPRHKITKRGQNVTFRCDPISEHNRLYWYRQTLGQGPEFLTYFQNEAQLEKSRLLSDRFSAERPKGSFSTLEIQRTEQGDSAMYLCASSPPSGSSYNEQFFGPGTRLTVL.

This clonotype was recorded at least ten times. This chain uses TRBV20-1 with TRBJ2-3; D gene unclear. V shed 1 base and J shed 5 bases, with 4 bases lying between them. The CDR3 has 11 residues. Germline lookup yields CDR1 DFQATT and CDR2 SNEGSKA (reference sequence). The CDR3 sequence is CSARVEDTQYF. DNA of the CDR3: TGCAGTGCTAGAGTCGAAGATACGCAGTATTTT.

CDR3 in DNA: TGTGCCAGCAGTTTAAGGGCAGGGGGGAGTACTGAAGCTTTCTTT. As protein: CASSLRAGGSTEAFF. The gene calls are TRBV27 and TRBJ1-1, with 7 nucleotides matching TRBD1. V gave up 2 bases and J gave up 5 bases; unmatched junction bases: 8. Germline V CDR1 and CDR2: MNHEY, SMNVEV (reference sequence). The CDR3 is 15 residues long.

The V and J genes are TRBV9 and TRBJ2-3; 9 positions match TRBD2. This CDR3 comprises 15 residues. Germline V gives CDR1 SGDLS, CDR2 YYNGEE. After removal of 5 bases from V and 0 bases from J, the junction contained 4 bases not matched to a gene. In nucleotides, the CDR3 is TGTGCCAGCAGGCGGGGGGGCGGTAGCACAGATACGCAGTATTTT. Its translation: CASRRGGGSTDTQYF.

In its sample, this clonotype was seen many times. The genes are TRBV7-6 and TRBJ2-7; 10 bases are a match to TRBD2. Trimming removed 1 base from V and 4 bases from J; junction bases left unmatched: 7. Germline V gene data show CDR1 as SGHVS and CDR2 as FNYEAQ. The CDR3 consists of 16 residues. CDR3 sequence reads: CASSLGGLAGEYEQYF. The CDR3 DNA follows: TGTGCCAGCAGCTTAGGCGGCCTAGCGGGAGAGTACGAGCAGTACTTC.

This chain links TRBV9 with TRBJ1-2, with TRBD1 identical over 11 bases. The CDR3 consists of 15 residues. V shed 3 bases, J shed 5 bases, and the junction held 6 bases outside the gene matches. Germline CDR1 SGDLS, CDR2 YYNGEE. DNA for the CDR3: TGTGCCAGCAGCGGGACAGGGGGCTTCGTTTATGGCTACACCTTC. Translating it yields CASSGTGGFVYGYTF. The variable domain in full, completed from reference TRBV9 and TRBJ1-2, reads DSGVTQTPKHLITATGQRVTLRCSPRSGDLSVYWYQQSLDQGLQFLIQYYNGEERAKGNILERFSAQQFPDLHSELNLSSLELGDSALYFCASSGTGGFVYGYTFGSGTRLTVV.

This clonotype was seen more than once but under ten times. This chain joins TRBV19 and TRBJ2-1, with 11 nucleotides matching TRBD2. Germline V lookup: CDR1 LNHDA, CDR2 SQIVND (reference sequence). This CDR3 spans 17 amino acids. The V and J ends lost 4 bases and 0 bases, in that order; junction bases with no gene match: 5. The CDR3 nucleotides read TGTGCCAGTAGTACATTACTAGCGGGAGCCTCCTACAATGAGCAGTTCTTC. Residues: CASSTLLAGASYNEQFF.

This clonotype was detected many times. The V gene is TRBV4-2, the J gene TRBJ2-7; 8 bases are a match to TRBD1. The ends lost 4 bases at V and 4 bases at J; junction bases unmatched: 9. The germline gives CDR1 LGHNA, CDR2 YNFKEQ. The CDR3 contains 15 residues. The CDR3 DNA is TGTGCCAGCAGCCCCCGGACAGGGAGTCGGTACGAGCAGTACTTC. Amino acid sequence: CASSPRTGSRYEQYF.

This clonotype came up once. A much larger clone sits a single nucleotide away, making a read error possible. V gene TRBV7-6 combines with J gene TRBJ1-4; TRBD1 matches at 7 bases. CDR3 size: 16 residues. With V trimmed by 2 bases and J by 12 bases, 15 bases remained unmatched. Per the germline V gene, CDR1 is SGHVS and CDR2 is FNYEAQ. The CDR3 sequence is CASSLTGRGQGEELFF. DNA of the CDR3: TGTGCCAGCAGCTTAACGGGAAGGGGGCAAGGAGAAGAACTGTTTTTT.

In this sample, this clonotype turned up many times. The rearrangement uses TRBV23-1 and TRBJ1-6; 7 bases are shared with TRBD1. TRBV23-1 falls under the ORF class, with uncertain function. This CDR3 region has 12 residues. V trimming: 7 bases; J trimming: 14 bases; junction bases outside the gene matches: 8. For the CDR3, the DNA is TGCGCCAGCACCAGGGGGATGACATCCCTCCACTTT. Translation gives CASTRGMTSLHF.

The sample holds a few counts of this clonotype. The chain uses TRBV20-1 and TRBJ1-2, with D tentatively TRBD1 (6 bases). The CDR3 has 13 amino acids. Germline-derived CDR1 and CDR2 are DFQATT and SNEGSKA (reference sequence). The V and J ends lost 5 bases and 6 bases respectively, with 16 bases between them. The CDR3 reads CSAGGAGIDGYTF. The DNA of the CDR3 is TGCAGTGCTGGGGGGGCAGGGATCGATGGCTACACCTTC.

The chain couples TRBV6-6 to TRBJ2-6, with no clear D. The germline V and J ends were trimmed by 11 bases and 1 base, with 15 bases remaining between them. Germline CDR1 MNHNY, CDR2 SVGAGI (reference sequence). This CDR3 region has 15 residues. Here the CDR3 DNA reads TGTGCCGCCCTTTTGAACCCTTCTGGGGCCAACGTCCTGACTTTC. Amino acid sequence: CAALLNPSGANVLTF.

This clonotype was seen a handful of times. The CDR3 DNA is TGTGCCATCAGTGCCTTCGAGATGAACACTGAAGCTTTCTTT. Its protein product is CAISAFEMNTEAFF. The rearrangement links TRBV10-3 to TRBJ1-1; D is unclear. V was clipped by 4 bases and J by 0 bases, with 9 bases between them. The germline gives CDR1 ENHRY, CDR2 SYGVKD. The CDR3 totals 14 residues.

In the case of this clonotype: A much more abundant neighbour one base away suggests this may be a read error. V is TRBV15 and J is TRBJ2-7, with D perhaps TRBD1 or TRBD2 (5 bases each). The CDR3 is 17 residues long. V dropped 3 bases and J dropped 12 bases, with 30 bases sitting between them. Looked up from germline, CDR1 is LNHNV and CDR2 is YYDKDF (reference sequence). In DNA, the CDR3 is TGTGCCACCAGCAGTATTCAACGGGACGGCCCCAAATCCGGGCGGTACTTC. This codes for CATSSIQRDGPKSGRYF.

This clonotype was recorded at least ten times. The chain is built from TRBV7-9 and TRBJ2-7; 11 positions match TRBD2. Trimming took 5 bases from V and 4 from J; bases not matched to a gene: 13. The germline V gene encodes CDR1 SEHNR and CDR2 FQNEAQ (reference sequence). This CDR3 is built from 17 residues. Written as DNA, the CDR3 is TGTGCCAGCAGCCGGGGGGCTGGTGGGACTAGCGGATACGAGCAGTACTTC. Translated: CASSRGAGGTSGYEQYF.

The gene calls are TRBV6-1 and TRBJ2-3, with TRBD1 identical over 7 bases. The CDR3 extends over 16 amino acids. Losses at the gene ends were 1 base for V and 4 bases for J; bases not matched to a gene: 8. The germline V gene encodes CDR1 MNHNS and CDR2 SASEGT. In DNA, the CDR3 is TGTGCCAGCAGTGAAGTAAGATTGAGGGGGCCAGATACGCAGTATTTT. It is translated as CASSEVRLRGPDTQYF.

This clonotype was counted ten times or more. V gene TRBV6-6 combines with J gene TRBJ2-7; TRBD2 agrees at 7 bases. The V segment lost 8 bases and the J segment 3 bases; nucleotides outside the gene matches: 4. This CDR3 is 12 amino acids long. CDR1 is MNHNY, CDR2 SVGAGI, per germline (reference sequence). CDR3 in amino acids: CASVGGVYEQYF. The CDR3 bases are TGTGCCAGCGTGGGGGGGGTCTACGAGCAGTACTTC.

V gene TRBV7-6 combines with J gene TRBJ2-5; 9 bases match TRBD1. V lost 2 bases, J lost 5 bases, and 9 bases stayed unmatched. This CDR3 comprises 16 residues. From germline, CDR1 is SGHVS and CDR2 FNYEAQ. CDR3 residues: CASSLTRTGTGETQYF. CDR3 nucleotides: TGTGCCAGCAGCTTAACCCGAACAGGGACAGGGGAGACCCAGTACTTC.

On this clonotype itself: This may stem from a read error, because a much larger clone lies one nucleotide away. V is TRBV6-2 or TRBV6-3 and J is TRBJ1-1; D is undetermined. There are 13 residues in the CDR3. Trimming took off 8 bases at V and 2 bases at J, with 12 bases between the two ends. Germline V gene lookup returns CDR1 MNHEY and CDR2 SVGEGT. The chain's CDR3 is CASERLVNTEAFF. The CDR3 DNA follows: TGTGCCAGCGAACGACTGGTAAACACTGAAGCTTTCTTT.

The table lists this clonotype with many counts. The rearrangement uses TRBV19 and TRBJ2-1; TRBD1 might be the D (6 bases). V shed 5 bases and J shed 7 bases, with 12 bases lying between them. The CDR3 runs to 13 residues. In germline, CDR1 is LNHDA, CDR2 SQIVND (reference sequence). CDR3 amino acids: CASSWQGSNEQFF. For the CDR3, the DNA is TGTGCCAGTAGTTGGCAGGGGTCGAATGAGCAGTTCTTC.

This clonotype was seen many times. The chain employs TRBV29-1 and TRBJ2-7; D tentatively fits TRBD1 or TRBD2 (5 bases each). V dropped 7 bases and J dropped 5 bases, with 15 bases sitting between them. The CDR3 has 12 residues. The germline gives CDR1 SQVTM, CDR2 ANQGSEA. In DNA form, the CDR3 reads TGCAGCGCACTAGGCAGGGCAAACGAGCAGTACTTC. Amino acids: CSALGRANEQYF.

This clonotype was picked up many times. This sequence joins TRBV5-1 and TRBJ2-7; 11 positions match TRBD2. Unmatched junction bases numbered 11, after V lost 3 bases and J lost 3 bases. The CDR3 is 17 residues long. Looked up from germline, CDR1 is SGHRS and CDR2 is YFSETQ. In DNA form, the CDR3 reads TGCGCCAGCAGCTACAGGGCCCTAGCGGGGGGCCGCTACGAGCAGTACTTC. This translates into CASSYRALAGGRYEQYF.

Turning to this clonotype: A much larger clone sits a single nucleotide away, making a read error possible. CDR3 nucleotide sequence: TGTGCCAGCAGCCACCCGGACAGGGCCTACGAGCAGTACTTC. It yields the protein CASSHPDRAYEQYF. The chain couples TRBV3-1 to TRBJ2-7, with 8 bases lining up with TRBD1. Looked up from germline, CDR1 is LGHDT and CDR2 is YNNKEL (reference sequence). This CDR3 is 14 amino acids long. V dropped 3 bases and J dropped 2; count of bases not matched to a gene: 3.

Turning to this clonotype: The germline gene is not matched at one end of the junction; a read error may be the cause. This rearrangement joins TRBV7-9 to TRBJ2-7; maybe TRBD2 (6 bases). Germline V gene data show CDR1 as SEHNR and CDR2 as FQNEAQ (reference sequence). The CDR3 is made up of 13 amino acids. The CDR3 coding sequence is TGTGCCAGCAGTTTAGCGGCTACCTACGAGCAGTGCTTC. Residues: CASSLAATYEQCF.

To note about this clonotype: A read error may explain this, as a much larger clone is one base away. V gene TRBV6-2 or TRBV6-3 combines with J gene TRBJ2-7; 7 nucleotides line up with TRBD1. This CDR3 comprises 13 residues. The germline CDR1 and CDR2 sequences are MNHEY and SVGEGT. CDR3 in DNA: TGTACCAGCAGGCCCGTCTGGGACAGCGAGCAGTACTTC. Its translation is CTSRPVWDSEQYF.

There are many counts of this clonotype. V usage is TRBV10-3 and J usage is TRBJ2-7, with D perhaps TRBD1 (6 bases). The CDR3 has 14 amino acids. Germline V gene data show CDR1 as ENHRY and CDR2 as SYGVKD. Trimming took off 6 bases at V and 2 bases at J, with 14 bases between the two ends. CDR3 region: CAIRATDRTYEQYF. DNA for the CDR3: TGTGCCATCAGAGCCACGGACAGAACCTACGAGCAGTACTTC.